This note documents a single T cell receptor beta chain sequence. The CDR3 has 14 amino acids. V shed 1 base and J shed 2 bases, with 6 bases lying between them. The germline V gene encodes CDR1 SGHNT and CDR2 YYREEE (reference sequence). Study processing details: From reference gene primer amplification, estimates of nucleated cell counts were derived. Profiled with immunoSEQ multiplex PCR; TCRdb holds only in-frame clones, not every one. D and trimming were read from the DNA, whereas the V and J calls and clone size are those reported in that table. The sample gives roughly 200,000 clones, 75% to 95% of which show up once; 0.5% to 0.6% is in the top ten. The data derive from a study of blood T cell repertoires in COVID-19. Whole-study context: There were acute and convalescent COVID-19 samples, and they came from the United States, Italy and Spain. PBMCs, B-cell-depleted T cells, or T cells provided the cDNA or gDNA that made up the material.

This rearrangement joins TRBV5-4 to TRBJ1-4, with no clear D. This TCR was recovered from a man aged 45-65 years with acute or convalescent COVID-19. The sequenced material came from peripheral blood. Here the CDR3 reads CASSLSGTNEKLFF. CDR3 coding DNA: TGTGCCAGCAGCTTGAGCGGGACTAATGAAAAACTGTTTTTT.